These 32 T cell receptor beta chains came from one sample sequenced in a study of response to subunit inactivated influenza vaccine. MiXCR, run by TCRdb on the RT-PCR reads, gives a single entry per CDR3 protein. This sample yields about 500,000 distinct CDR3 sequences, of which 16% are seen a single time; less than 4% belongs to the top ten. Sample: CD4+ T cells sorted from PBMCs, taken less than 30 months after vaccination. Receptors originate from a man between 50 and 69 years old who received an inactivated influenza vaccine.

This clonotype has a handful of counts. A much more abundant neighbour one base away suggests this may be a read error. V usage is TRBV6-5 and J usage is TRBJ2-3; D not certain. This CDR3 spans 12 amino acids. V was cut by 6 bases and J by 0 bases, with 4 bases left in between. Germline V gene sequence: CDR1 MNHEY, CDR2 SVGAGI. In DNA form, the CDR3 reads TGTGCCAGCAGGGGGAGCACAGATACGCAGTATTTT. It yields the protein CASRGSTDTQYF.

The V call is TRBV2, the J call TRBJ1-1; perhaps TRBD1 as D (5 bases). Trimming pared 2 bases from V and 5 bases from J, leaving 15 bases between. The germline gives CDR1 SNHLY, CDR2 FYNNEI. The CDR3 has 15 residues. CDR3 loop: CASSETPGGRTEAFF. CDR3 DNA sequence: TGTGCCAGCAGTGAAACCCCGGGGGGTAGGACTGAAGCTTTCTTT.

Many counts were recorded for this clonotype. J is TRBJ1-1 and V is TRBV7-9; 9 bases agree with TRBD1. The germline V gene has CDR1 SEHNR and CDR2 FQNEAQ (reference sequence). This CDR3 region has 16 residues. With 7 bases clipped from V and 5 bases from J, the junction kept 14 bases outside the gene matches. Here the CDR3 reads CASTPGVRTGDTEAFF. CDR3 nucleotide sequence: TGTGCCAGCACTCCGGGCGTCCGGACAGGGGATACTGAAGCTTTCTTT.

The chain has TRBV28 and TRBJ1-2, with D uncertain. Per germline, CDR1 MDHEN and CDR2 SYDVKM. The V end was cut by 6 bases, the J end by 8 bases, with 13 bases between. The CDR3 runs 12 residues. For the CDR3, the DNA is TGTGCCAGCAGCCTATCGAGGCTCGGCTACACCTTC. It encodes CASSLSRLGYTF.

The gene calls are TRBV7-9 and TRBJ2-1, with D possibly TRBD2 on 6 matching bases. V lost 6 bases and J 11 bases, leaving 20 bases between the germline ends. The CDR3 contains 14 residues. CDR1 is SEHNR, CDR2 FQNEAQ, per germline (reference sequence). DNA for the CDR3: TGTGCCAGCAGGTTACCGGGGGATTGGCGTAAGCAGTTCTTC. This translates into CASRLPGDWRKQFF.

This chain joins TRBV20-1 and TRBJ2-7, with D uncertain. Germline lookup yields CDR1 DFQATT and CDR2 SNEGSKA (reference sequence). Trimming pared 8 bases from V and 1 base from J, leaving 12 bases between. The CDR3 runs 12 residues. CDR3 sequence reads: CSCRVDSYEQYF. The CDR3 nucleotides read TGCAGTTGTAGGGTTGATTCCTACGAGCAGTACTTC.

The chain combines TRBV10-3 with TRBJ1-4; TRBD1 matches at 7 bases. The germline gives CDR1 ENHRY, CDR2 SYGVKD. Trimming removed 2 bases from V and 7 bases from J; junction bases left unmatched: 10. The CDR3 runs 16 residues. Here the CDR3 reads CAISETGRQGSEKLFF. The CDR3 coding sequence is TGTGCCATCAGTGAGACGGGCCGACAGGGAAGTGAAAAACTGTTTTTT.

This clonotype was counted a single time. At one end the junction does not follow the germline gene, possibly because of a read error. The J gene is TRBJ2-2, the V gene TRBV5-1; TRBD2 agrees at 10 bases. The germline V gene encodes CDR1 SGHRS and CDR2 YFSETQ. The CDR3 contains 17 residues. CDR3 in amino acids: CANSLGASGSVTGELFF. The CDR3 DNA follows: TGCGCCAACAGCTTGGGGGCTAGCGGGAGTGTCACCGGGGAGCTGTTTTTT.

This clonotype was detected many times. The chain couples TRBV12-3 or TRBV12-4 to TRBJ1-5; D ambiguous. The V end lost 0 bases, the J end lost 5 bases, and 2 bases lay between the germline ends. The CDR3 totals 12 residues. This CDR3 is CASSLADQPQHF. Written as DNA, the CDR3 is TGTGCCAGCAGTTTAGCAGATCAGCCCCAGCATTTT.

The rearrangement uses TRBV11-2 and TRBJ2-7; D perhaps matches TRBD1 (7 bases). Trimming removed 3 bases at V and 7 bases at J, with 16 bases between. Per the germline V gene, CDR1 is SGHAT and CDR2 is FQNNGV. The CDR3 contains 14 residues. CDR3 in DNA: TGTGCCAGCAGCTTCCAAGGACAGGCGGGGGAGCAGTACTTC. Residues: CASSFQGQAGEQYF.

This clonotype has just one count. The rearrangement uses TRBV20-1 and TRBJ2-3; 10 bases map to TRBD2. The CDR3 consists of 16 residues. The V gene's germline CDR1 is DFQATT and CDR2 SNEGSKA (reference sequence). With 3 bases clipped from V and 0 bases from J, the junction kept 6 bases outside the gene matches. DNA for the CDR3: TGCAGTGCTAGCGACCCACTAGCGGGGAGCACAGATACGCAGTATTTT. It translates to CSASDPLAGSTDTQYF.

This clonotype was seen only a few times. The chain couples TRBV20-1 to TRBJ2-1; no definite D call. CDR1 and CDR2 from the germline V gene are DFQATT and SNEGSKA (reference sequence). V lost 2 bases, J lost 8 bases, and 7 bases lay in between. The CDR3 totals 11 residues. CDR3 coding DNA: TGCAGTGCTAGAATCGCACATGAGCAGTTCTTC. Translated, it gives CSARIAHEQFF.

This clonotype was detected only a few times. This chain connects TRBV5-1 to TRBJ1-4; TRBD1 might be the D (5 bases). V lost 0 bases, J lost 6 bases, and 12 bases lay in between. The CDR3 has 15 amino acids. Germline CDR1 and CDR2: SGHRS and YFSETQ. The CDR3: CASSLVAGHDEKLFF. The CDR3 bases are TGCGCCAGCAGCTTGGTGGCAGGGCATGATGAAAAACTGTTTTTT.

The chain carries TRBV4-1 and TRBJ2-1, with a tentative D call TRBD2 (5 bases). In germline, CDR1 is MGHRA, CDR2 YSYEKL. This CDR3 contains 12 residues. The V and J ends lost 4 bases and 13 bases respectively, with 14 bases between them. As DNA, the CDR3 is TGCGCCAGCAGCCCCGAGGGTGGGCTACAGTTCTTC. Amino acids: CASSPEGGLQFF.

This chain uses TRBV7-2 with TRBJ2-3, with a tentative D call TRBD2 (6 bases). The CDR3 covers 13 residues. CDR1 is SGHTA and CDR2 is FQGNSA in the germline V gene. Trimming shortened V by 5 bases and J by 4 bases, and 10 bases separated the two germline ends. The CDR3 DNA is TGTGCCAGCAGCACACGGGGGTCAGATACGCAGTATTTT. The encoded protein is CASSTRGSDTQYF.

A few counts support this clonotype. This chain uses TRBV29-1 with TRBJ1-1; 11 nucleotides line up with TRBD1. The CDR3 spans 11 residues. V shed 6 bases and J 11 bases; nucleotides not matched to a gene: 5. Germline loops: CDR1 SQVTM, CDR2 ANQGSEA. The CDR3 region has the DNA TGCAGCGTGGCGGACAGGGGGCCGGCTTTCTTT. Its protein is CSVADRGPAFF.

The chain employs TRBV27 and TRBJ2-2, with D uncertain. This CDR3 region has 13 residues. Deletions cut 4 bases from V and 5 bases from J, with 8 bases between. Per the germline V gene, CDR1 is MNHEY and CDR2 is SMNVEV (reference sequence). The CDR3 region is CASSSYTTGELFF. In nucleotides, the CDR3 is TGTGCCAGCAGTTCTTACACGACCGGGGAGCTGTTTTTT.

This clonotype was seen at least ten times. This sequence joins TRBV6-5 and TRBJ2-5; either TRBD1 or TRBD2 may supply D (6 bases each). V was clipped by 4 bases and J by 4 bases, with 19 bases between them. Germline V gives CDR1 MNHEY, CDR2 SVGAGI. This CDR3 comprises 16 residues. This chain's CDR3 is CASSLPSGGLIETQYF. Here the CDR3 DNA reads TGTGCCAGCAGTTTACCTAGTGGGGGGCTGATAGAGACCCAGTACTTC.

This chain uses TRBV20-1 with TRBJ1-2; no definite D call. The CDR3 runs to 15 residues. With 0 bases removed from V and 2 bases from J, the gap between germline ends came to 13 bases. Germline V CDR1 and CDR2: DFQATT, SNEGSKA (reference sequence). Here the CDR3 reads CSARDLYNFNYGYTF. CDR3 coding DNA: TGCAGTGCTAGAGATCTCTATAACTTCAACTATGGCTACACCTTC.

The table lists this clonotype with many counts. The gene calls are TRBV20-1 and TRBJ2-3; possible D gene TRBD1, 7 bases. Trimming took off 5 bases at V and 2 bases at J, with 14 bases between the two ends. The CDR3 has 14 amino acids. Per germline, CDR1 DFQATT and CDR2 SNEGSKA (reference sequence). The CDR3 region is CSAGGGQVTDTQYF. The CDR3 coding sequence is TGCAGTGCTGGGGGAGGACAGGTCACAGATACGCAGTATTTT.

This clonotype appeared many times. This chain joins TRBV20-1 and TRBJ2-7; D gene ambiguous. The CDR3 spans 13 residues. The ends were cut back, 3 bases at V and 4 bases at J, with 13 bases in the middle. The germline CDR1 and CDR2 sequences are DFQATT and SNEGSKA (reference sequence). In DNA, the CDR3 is TGCAGTGCTAGGATCCAGAGGCCTTACGAGCAGTACTTC. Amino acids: CSARIQRPYEQYF.

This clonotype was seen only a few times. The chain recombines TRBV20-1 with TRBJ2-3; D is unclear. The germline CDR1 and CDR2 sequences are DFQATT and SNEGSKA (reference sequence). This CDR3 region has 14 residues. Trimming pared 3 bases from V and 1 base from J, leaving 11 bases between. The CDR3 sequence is CSARGGARTDTQYF. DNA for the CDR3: TGCAGTGCTAGGGGCGGCGCACGCACAGATACGCAGTATTTT.

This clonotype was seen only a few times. The CDR3 nucleotides read TGTGCCAGCAGCCAAGATTGGGACGGATCCTACGAGCAGTACTTC. Amino acid sequence: CASSQDWDGSYEQYF. The chain recombines TRBV4-2 with TRBJ2-7; D is tentatively TRBD1 or TRBD2 (5 bases each). This CDR3 comprises 15 residues. Germline V gene data show CDR1 as LGHNA and CDR2 as YNFKEQ. V shed 0 bases and J shed 1 base, with 10 bases lying between them.

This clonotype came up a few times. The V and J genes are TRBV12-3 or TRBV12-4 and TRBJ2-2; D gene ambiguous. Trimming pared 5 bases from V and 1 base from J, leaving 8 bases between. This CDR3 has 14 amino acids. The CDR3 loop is CASSPVVNTGELFF. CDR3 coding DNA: TGTGCCAGCAGTCCGGTAGTGAACACCGGGGAGCTGTTTTTT.

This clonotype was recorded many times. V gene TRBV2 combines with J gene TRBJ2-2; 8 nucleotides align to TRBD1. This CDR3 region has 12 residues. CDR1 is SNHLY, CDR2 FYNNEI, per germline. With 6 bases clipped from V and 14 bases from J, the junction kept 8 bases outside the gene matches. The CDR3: CASSETGAGLFF. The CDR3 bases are TGTGCCAGCAGCGAGACAGGGGCAGGTCTGTTTTTT.

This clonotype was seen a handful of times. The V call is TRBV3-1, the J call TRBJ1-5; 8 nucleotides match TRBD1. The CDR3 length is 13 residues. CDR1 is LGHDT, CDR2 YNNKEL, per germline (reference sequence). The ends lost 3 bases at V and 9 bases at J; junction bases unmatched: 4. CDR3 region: CASSHGQGRPQHF. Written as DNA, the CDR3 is TGTGCCAGCAGCCATGGACAGGGAAGGCCCCAGCATTTT.

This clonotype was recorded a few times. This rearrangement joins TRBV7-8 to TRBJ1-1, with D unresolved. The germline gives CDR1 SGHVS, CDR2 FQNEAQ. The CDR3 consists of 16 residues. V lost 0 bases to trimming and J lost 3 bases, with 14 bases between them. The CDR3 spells CASSLARWPEDTEAFF. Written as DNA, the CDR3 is TGTGCCAGCAGCTTAGCGAGGTGGCCGGAGGACACTGAAGCTTTCTTT.

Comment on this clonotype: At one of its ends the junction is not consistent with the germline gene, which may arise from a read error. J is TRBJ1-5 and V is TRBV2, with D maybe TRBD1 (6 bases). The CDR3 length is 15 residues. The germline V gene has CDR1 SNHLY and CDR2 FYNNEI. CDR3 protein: CASSVHRDDNEPQHF. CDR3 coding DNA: TGTGCCAGCAGTGTCCACAGGGACGACAATGAGCCCCAGCATTTT.

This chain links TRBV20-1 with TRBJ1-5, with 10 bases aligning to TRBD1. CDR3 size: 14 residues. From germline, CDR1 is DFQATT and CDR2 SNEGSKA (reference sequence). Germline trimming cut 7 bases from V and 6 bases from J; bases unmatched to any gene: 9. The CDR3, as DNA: TGCAGTGTGAGACAGGGGGCGCGAGGTCAGCCCCAGCATTTT. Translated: CSVRQGARGQPQHF.

The CDR3 DNA follows: TGTGCCAGCAGCTTAGGGACAGGGGACTATGGCTACACCTTC. Its protein is CASSLGTGDYGYTF. This chain joins TRBV7-9 and TRBJ1-2, with TRBD1 identical over 9 bases. Germline V gene data show CDR1 as SEHNR and CDR2 as FQNEAQ (reference sequence). The CDR3 consists of 14 residues. J was trimmed by 3 bases and V by 1 base; bases with no gene match: 0.

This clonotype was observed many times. The CDR3, as DNA: TGTGCCCCCCTCCAATGGGGAAGGTACGAGCAGTACTTC. It translates to CAPLQWGRYEQYF. V gene TRBV7-2 combines with J gene TRBJ2-7; D call uncertain. Trimming took 11 bases from V and 4 from J, leaving 18 bases between them. Germline values: CDR1 SGHTA, CDR2 FQGNSA. The CDR3 runs to 13 residues.

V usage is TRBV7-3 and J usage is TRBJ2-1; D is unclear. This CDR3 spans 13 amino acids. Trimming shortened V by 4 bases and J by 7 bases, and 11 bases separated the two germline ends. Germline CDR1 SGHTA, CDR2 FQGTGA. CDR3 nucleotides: TGTGCCAGCAGCTCAAATCTTGCGAATGAGCAGTTCTTC. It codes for CASSSNLANEQFF.